The clone carrying this TCR beta chain was counted a few times. Some clones are missing from TCRdb's copy, which holds only in-frame ones; the method was immunoSEQ multiplex PCR. The sample yields some 250,000 clones, around 85% seen once. There are 13 residues in the CDR3. Trimming took 4 bases from V and 5 from J, leaving 10 bases between them. This sample is drawn from a study of blood T cell repertoires in COVID-19. At the level of the study: Sources were T cells, B-cell-depleted T cells, or PBMCs; the material itself was cDNA or gDNA.

The receptor's source is a woman older than 75 with acute or convalescent COVID-19. The chain uses TRBV12-3 or TRBV12-4 and TRBJ2-3; D unresolved. The sequencing sample was made of peripheral blood. In DNA form, the CDR3 reads TGTGCCAGCAGTTGGTCCCCGGGAGATACGCAGTATTTT. As protein: CASSWSPGDTQYF.